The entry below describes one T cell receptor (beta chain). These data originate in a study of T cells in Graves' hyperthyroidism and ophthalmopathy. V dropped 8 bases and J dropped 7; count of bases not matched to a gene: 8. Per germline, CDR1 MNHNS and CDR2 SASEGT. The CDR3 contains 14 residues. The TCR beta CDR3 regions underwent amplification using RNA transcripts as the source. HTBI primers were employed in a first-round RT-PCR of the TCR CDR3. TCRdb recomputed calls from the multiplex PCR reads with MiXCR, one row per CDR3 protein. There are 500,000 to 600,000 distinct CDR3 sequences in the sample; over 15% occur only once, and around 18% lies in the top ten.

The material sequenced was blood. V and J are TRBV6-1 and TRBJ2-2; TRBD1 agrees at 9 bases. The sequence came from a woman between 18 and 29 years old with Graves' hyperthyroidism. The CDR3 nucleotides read TGTGCCAGCTCGAGGACAGGGGAGATCGGGGAGCTGTTTTTT. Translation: CASSRTGEIGELFF.